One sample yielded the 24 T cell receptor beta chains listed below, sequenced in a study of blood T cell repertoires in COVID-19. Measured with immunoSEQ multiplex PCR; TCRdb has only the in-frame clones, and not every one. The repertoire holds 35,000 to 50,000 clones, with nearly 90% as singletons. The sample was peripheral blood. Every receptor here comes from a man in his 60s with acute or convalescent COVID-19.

The CDR3 DNA is TGTGCCAGCAGCCCGCGGACGGGATCCGACTATGGCTACACCTTC. Translated, it gives CASSPRTGSDYGYTF. The V and J genes are TRBV7-8 and TRBJ1-2; D remains unclear. Germline assignment: CDR1 SGHVS and CDR2 FQNEAQ. The CDR3 length is 15 residues. V was shortened by 5 bases and J by 3 bases, with 16 bases between the two germline ends.

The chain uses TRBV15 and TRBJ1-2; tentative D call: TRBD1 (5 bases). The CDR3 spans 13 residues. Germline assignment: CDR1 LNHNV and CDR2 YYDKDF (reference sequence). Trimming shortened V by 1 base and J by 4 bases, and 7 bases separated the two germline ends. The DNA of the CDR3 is TGTGCCACCAGCAGAGGACAGCTCTATGGCTACACCTTC. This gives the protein CATSRGQLYGYTF.

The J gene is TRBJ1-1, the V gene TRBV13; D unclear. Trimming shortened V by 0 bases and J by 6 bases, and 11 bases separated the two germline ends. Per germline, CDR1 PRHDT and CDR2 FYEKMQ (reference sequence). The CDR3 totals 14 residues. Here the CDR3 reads CASSLGLTGSEAFF. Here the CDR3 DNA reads TGTGCCAGCAGCTTAGGCCTAACGGGTTCTGAAGCTTTCTTT.

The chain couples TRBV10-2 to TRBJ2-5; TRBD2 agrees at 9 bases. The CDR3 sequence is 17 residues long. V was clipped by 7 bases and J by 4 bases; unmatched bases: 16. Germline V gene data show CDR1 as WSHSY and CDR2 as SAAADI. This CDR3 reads CASKESGGFGAGETQYF. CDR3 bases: TGCGCCAGCAAAGAGAGCGGGGGGTTCGGGGCCGGAGAGACCCAGTACTTC.

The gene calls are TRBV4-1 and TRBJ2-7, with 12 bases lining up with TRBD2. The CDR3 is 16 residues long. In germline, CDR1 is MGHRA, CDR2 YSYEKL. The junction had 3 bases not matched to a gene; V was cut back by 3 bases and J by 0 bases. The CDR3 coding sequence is TGCGCCAGCAGCCAGGGACTAGCGGGTAACTCCTACGAGCAGTACTTC. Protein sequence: CASSQGLAGNSYEQYF.

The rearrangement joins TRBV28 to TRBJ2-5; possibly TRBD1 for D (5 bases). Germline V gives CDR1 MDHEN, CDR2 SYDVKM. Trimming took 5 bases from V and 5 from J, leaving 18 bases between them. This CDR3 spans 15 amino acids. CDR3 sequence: CASSAWGSLRETQYF. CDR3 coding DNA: TGTGCCAGCAGTGCCTGGGGCAGCCTAAGGGAGACCCAGTACTTC. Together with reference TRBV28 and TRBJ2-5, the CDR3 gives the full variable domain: DVKVTQSSRYLVKRTGEKVFLECVQDMDHENMFWYRQDPGLGLRLIYFSYDVKMKEKGDIPEGYSVSREKKERFSLILESASTNQTSMYLCASSAWGSLRETQYFGPGTRLLVL.

CDR3 loop: CASSAVQGAPNEQFF. The CDR3 DNA reads TGCGCCAGCAGTGCTGTACAGGGGGCGCCTAATGAGCAGTTCTTC. The genes are TRBV10-1 and TRBJ2-1; TRBD1 aligns across 9 bases. J was trimmed by 7 bases and V by 4 bases; bases with no gene match: 8. The length of the CDR3 is 15 residues. CDR1 and CDR2 from the germline V gene are WNHNN and SYGVQD (reference sequence).

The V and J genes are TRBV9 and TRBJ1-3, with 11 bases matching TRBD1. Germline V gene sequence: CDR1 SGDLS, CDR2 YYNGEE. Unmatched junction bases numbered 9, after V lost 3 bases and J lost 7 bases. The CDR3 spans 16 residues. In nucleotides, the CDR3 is TGTGCCAGCAGCGGGCTGGGGACAGGGGGTGAGAACACCATATATTTT. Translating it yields CASSGLGTGGENTIYF.

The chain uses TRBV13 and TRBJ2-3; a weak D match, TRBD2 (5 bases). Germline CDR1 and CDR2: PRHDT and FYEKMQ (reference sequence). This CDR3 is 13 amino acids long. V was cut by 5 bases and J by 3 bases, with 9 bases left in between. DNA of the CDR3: TGTGCCAGCAGCCGTCGACTAACAGATACGCAGTATTTT. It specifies CASSRRLTDTQYF.

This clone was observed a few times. The DNA for the CDR3 is TGTGCCAGCAGCTTAGTTGACAATTCTGGCTACACCTTC. This sequence encodes CASSLVDNSGYTF. This sequence joins TRBV11-2 and TRBJ1-2, with no clear D. The CDR3 contains 13 residues. Germline CDR1 reads SGHAT; CDR2 reads FQNNGV. V was trimmed by 1 base and J by 7 bases, leaving 10 bases between them. The entire variable domain, with the rest obtained from reference TRBV11-2 and TRBJ1-2, is as follows: EAGVAQSPRYKIIEKRQSVAFWCNPISGHATLYWYQQILGQGPKLLIQFQNNGVVDDSQLPKDRFSAERLKGVDSTLKIQPAKLEDSAVYLCASSLVDNSGYTFGSGTRLTVV.

The CDR3 DNA follows: TGTGCCAGCAGCCCAGGGACAGGGGCACGCATAACTTTCTTT. Amino acid sequence: CASSPGTGARITFF. This chain connects TRBV9 to TRBJ1-1; 10 bases align to TRBD1. CDR3 size: 14 residues. Trimming took 4 bases from V and 12 from J; bases not matched to a gene: 12. Germline V gene data show CDR1 as SGDLS and CDR2 as YYNGEE. Full variable domain (outside the CDR3, taken from reference TRBV9 and TRBJ1-1): DSGVTQTPKHLITATGQRVTLRCSPRSGDLSVYWYQQSLDQGLQFLIQYYNGEERAKGNILERFSAQQFPDLHSELNLSSLELGDSALYFCASSPGTGARITFFGQGTRLTVV.

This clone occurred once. The CDR3 DNA is TGTGCCAGCAGCCAAGTTCTAGCGGGGGGTTCGAACACAGATACGCAGTATTTT. Translating it yields CASSQVLAGGSNTDTQYF. The rearrangement uses TRBV3-1 (or the pseudogene TRBV3-2) and TRBJ2-3; 11 nucleotides align to TRBD2. There are 18 residues in the CDR3. The germline V gene has CDR1 LGHDT and CDR2 YNNKEL (reference sequence). V shed 1 base and J 2 bases; nucleotides not matched to a gene: 8.

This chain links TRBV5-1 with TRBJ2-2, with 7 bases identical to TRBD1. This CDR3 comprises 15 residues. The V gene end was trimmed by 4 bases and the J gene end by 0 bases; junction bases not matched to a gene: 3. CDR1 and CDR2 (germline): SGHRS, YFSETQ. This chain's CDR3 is CASSKGGTNTGELFF. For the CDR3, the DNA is TGCGCCAGCAGCAAAGGGGGCACGAACACCGGGGAGCTGTTTTTT.

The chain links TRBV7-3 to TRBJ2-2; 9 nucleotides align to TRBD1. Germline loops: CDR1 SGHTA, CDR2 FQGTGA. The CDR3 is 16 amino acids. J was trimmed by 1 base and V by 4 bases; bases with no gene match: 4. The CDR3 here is CASSWGDRVNTGELFF. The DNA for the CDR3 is TGTGCCAGCAGCTGGGGGGACAGGGTGAACACCGGGGAGCTGTTTTTT.

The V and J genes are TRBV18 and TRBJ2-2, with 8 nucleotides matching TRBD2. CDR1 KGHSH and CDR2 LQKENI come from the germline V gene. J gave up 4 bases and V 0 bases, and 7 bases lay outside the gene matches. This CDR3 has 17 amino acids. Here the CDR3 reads CASSPPGSGGFTGELFF. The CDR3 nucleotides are TGTGCCAGCTCACCACCGGGAAGCGGGGGTTTCACCGGGGAGCTGTTTTTT.

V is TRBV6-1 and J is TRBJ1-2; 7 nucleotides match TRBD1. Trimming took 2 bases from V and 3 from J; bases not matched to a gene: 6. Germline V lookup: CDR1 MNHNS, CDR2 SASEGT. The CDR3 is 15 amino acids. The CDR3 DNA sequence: TGTGCCAGCAGTGAACTAGGACAGGAGTACTATGGCTACACCTTC. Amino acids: CASSELGQEYYGYTF.

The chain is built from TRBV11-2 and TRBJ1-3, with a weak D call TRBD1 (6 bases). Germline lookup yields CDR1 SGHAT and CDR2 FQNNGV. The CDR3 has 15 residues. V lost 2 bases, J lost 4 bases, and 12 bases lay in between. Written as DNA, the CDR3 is TGTGCCAGCAGCTTACCCCCGCAGGGGGGAAACACCATATATTTT. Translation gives CASSLPPQGGNTIYF.

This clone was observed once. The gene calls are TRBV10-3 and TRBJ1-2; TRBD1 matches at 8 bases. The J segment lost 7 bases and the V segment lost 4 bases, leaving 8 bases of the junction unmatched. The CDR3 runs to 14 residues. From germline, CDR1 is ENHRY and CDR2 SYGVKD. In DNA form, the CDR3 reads TGTGCCATCAGTGGGACAGGGAGGTCTAGTGGCTACACCTTC. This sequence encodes CAISGTGRSSGYTF.

As DNA, the CDR3 is TGTGCCAGCAGCCAAAACAGGGTAGCTTCACCCCTCCACTTT. Its protein is CASSQNRVASPLHF. The chain uses TRBV14 and TRBJ1-6, with D tentatively TRBD1 (6 bases). V lost 2 bases to trimming and J lost 9 bases, with 11 bases between them. Germline loops: CDR1 SGHDN, CDR2 FVKESK. The CDR3 runs 14 residues.

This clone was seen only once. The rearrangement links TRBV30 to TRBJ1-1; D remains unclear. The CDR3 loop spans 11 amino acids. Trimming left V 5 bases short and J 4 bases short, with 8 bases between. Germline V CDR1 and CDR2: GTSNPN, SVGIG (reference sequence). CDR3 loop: CAWDIGTEAFF. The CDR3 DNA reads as TGTGCCTGGGACATTGGCACTGAAGCTTTCTTT.

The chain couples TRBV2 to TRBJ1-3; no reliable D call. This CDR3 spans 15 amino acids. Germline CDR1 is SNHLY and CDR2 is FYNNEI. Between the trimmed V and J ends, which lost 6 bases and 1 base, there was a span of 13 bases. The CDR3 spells CASSAARGSGNTIYF. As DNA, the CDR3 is TGTGCCAGCAGCGCAGCCCGAGGATCTGGAAACACCATATATTTT.

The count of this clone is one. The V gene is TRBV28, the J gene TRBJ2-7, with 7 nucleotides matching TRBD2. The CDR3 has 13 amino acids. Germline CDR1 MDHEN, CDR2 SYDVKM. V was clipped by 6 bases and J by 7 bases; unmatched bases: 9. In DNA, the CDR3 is TGTGCCAGCAGGAGGACTAGGGGCCAGGAGCAGTACTTC. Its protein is CASRRTRGQEQYF.

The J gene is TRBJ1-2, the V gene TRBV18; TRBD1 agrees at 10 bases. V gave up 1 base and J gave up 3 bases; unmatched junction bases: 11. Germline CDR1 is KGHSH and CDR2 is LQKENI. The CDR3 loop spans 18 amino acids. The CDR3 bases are TGTGCCAGCTCACCACAAAATCCGGGACAGGGGAGGCACTATGGCTACACCTTC. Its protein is CASSPQNPGQGRHYGYTF.

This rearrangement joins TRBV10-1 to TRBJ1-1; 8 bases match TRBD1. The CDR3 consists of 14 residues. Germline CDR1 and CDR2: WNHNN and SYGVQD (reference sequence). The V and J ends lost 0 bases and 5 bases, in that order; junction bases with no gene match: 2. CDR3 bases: TGCGCCAGCAGTGAGTCTACAGGGGGTACTGAAGCTTTCTTT. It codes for CASSESTGGTEAFF.